This T cell receptor beta chain was sequenced for a study of blood T cell repertoires in COVID-19. Study background: The analysed material was cDNA or gDNA that came from T cells, B-cell-depleted T cells, or PBMCs.

Germline CDR1 SNHLY, CDR2 FYNNEI. CDR3 length: 13 amino acids. V lost 4 bases and J 1 base, leaving 7 bases between the germline ends. Repertoires were generated with immunoSEQ multiplex PCR, while TCRdb's copy carries only in-frame clones and drops some. The sample carries about 75,000 clones, roughly 78% recorded once. The TCR originated in a woman older than 75 with active or convalescent COVID-19. The sequenced material came from peripheral blood. The V gene is TRBV2, the J gene TRBJ1-1; maybe TRBD1 (5 bases). CDR3 sequence reads: CASSGQPNTEAFF. CDR3 nucleotides: TGTGCCAGCAGTGGACAGCCGAACACTGAAGCTTTCTTT. Using reference TRBV2 and TRBJ1-1 for the parts outside the CDR3, the full variable domain is EPEVTQTPSHQVTQMGQEVILRCVPISNHLYFYWYRQILGQKVEFLVSFYNNEISEKSEIFDDQFSVERPDGSNFTLKIRSTKLEDSAMYFCASSGQPNTEAFFGQGTRLTVV.